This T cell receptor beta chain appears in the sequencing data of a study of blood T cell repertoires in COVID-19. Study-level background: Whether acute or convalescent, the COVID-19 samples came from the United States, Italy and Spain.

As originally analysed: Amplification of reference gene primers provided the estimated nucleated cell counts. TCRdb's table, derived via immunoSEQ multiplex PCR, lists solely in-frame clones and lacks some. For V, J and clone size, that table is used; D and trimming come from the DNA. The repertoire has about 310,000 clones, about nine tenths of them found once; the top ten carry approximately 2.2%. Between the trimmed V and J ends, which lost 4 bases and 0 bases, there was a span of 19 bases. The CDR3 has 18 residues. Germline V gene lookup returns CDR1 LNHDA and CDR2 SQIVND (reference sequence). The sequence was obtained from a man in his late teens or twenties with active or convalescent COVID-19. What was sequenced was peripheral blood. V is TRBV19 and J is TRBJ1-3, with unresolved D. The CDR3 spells CASSTLTTLTSSGNTIYF. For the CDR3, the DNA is TGTGCCAGTAGTACCCTGACAACGCTGACAAGCTCTGGAAACACCATATATTTT.